This TCR beta chain emerged from a study of blood T cell repertoires in COVID-19. Per the study methods: Using reference gene primer amplification, nucleated cell counts were estimated. Clones were sequenced by immunoSEQ multiplex PCR, and TCRdb holds only the in-frame ones, with some missing. For V, J and clone size, that table is used; D and trimming come from the DNA. The sample has approximately 270,000 clones, around 88% seen once. This TCR came from a woman aged 25-40 years with COVID-19, enrolled during active disease. Sequencing was done on a sample of peripheral blood.

CDR3 DNA sequence: TGTGCCAGCAGCCTGGGACTAGCGGGGGGTTACGAGCAGTACTTC. It encodes CASSLGLAGGYEQYF. J is TRBJ2-7 and V is TRBV6-5, with TRBD2 identical over 15 bases. With V trimmed by 6 bases and J by 4 bases, 4 bases remained unmatched. CDR3 length equals 15 residues. Germline V gene data show CDR1 as MNHEY and CDR2 as SVGAGI.